One and the same sample provided the 13 T cell receptor beta chains below, sequenced in a study of blood T cells in healthy people across ages. Primed by a sample-barcoded 5' primer and a J-beta primer mix, a second PCR proceeded for 7 to 11 cycles. Each CDR3 protein gets one entry after TCRdb re-called the 5' RACE reads with MiXCR. The sample carries about 570,000 distinct CDR3 sequences, approximately 27% recorded once. Sequencing was performed on blood. These receptors were taken from a woman aged 70-85 years in good health.

This clonotype showed up just once. J is TRBJ2-1 and V is TRBV11-3, with TRBD2 as a possible D gene (5 bases). V was pared by 4 bases and J by 0 bases, with 16 bases between. The CDR3 spans 17 residues. Per germline, CDR1 SGHNT and CDR2 YENEEA. The DNA of the CDR3 is TGTGCCAGCAGCTCTGTCCGGGGTAGGATCTCCTACAATGAGCAGTTCTTC. It codes for CASSSVRGRISYNEQFF. The variable domain in full, completed from reference TRBV11-3 and TRBJ2-1, reads EAGVVQSPRYKIIEKKQPVAFWCNPISGHNTLYWYLQNLGQGPELLIRYENEEAVDDSQLPKDRFSAERLKGVDSTLKIQPAELGDSAVYLCASSSVRGRISYNEQFFGPGTRLTVL.

Ten or more counts support this clonotype. The chain carries TRBV12-3 or TRBV12-4 and TRBJ1-4, with D uncertain. CDR3 length equals 12 residues. The V end was cut by 6 bases, the J end by 8 bases, with 10 bases between. The chain's CDR3 is CASSLGDEKLFF. The CDR3 nucleotides are TGTGCCAGCAGCCTAGGAGACGAAAAACTGTTTTTT.

The rearrangement joins TRBV4-1 to TRBJ2-1; 9 bases align to TRBD2. Looked up from germline, CDR1 is MGHRA and CDR2 is YSYEKL. CDR3 length equals 18 residues. After removal of 1 base from V and 0 bases from J, the junction contained 7 bases not matched to a gene. CDR3 sequence reads: CASSQGPLAGSSYNEQFF. The CDR3 region has the DNA TGCGCCAGCAGCCAAGGGCCCCTAGCGGGGAGCTCCTACAATGAGCAGTTCTTC.

The gene calls are TRBV4-1 and TRBJ1-2; D ambiguous. This CDR3 comprises 16 residues. Trimming removed 6 bases at V and 1 base at J, with 18 bases between. The V gene's germline CDR1 is MGHRA and CDR2 YSYEKL. The CDR3 DNA reads as TGCGCCAGCAGATTAACGTTTGGTGGGATTAACTATGGCTACACCTTC. It specifies CASRLTFGGINYGYTF.

This clonotype was observed a few times. The chain carries TRBV20-1 and TRBJ2-5, with 7 nucleotides matching TRBD1. From germline, CDR1 is DFQATT and CDR2 SNEGSKA (reference sequence). The CDR3 is 12 amino acids. Trimming removed 5 bases from V and 2 bases from J; junction bases left unmatched: 2. CDR3 sequence reads: CSALDRQETQYF. The DNA for the CDR3 is TGCAGTGCTTTGGACAGGCAAGAGACCCAGTACTTC.

This chain links TRBV10-3 with TRBJ1-5, with no clear D. Per germline, CDR1 ENHRY and CDR2 SYGVKD. The CDR3 contains 15 residues. V was pared by 2 bases and J by 0 bases, with 8 bases between. CDR3 residues: CAISESMSSNQPQHF. The CDR3 nucleotides read TGTGCCATCAGTGAGAGTATGTCTAGCAATCAGCCCCAGCATTTT.

This clonotype has a handful of counts. The chain recombines TRBV6-1 with TRBJ2-3; 10 bases map to TRBD1. J lost 6 bases, V lost 7 bases, and 7 bases had no gene match. The germline gives CDR1 MNHNS, CDR2 SASEGT. The CDR3 runs 14 residues. For the CDR3, the DNA is TGTGCCAGCATACCGGGACAGGGGACGGATACGCAGTATTTT. It codes for CASIPGQGTDTQYF.

This rearrangement joins TRBV14 to TRBJ2-1, with D possibly called TRBD1 or TRBD2 (5 bases each). CDR1 and CDR2 (germline): SGHDN, FVKESK. The CDR3 is 17 residues long. The V end lost 4 bases, the J end lost 5 bases, and 21 bases lay between the germline ends. CDR3 amino acids: CASSRGRGFLGHNEQFF. The CDR3 DNA reads TGTGCCAGCAGCCGGGGTCGGGGCTTCTTAGGGCACAATGAGCAGTTCTTC.

The chain recombines TRBV20-1 with TRBJ2-1; D assignment may be TRBD1 or TRBD2 (5 bases each). Germline values: CDR1 DFQATT, CDR2 SNEGSKA (reference sequence). V dropped 6 bases and J dropped 7 bases, with 19 bases sitting between them. This CDR3 region has 14 residues. In nucleotides, the CDR3 is TGCAGTGCCCCCCTGCCCGGGACCTCTAATGAGCAGTTCTTC. Translated: CSAPLPGTSNEQFF.

This chain links TRBV20-1 with TRBJ2-1; the D gene is possibly TRBD1 (6 bases). Germline V gene sequence: CDR1 DFQATT, CDR2 SNEGSKA (reference sequence). CDR3 length: 13 amino acids. V was cut by 6 bases and J by 5 bases, with 14 bases left in between. The CDR3 loop is CSAIRDKNNEQFF. In nucleotides, the CDR3 is TGCAGTGCGATCCGGGACAAAAACAATGAGCAGTTCTTC.

This clonotype was counted a few times. The CDR3: CASSLEREGEQYF. Here the CDR3 DNA reads TGTGCCAGCAGCTTGGAAAGGGAGGGCGAGCAGTACTTC. The rearrangement uses TRBV7-2 and TRBJ2-7; TRBD2 agrees at 7 bases. Germline CDR1 and CDR2: SGHTA and FQGNSA. The CDR3 spans 13 residues. The J segment lost 6 bases and the V segment lost 3 bases, leaving 5 bases of the junction unmatched.

The rearrangement links TRBV18 to TRBJ1-3; D is unclear. The germline V and J ends were trimmed by 5 bases and 0 bases, with 8 bases remaining between them. The CDR3 is made up of 14 amino acids. CDR1 and CDR2 from the germline V gene are KGHSH and LQKENI. As DNA, the CDR3 is TGTGCCAGCTCAGAGACCGTCTCTGGAAACACCATATATTTT. It codes for CASSETVSGNTIYF.

The V gene is TRBV7-9, the J gene TRBJ2-5, with D tentatively TRBD2 (5 bases). CDR1 is SEHNR and CDR2 is FQNEAQ in the germline V gene (reference sequence). This CDR3 spans 13 amino acids. V shed 6 bases and J shed 5 bases, with 13 bases lying between them. In DNA, the CDR3 is TGTGCCAGCAGAACATCGCCGGGGGAGACCCAGTACTTC. It yields the protein CASRTSPGETQYF.